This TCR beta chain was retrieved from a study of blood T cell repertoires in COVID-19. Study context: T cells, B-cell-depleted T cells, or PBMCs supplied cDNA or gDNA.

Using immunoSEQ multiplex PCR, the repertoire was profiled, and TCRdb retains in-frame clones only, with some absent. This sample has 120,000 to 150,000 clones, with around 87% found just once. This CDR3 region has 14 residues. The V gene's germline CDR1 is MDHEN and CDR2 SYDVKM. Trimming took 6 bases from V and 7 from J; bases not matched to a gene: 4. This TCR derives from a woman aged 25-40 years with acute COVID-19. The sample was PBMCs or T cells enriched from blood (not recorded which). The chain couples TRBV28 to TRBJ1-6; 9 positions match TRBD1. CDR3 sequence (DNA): TGTGCCAGCAGCGGGACAGGGCGAAATTCACCCCTCCACTTT. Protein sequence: CASSGTGRNSPLHF.